A single sample gave rise to the 5 T cell receptor beta chains below, sequenced in a study of radiotherapy plus CTLA-4 blockade in lung cancer. Assay used: immunoSEQ multiplex PCR; TCRdb lists only in-frame clones, some missing. Seen here are over 85,000 clones, about 86% observed once, and the top ten hold 4.9%. Sequencing was performed on peripheral blood, taken from a patient treated with radiotherapy plus ipilimumab. The receptor set was obtained from a human donor with non-small cell lung cancer that progressed on radiotherapy plus ipilimumab.

V is TRBV6-5 and J is TRBJ2-7; TRBD1 matches 9 bases. The CDR3 is 14 residues long. V shed 5 bases and J 2 bases; nucleotides not matched to a gene: 4. The germline CDR1 and CDR2 sequences are MNHEY and SVGAGI. CDR3: CASSAWDRAYEQYF. Here the CDR3 DNA reads TGTGCCAGCAGTGCCTGGGACAGGGCCTACGAGCAGTACTTC.

The chain carries TRBV9 and TRBJ1-1, with D hard to call. Germline V lookup: CDR1 SGDLS, CDR2 YYNGEE. The V gene lost 6 bases and the J gene lost 4 bases, with 13 bases spanning the gap. The CDR3 is 13 residues long. The CDR3 sequence is CASNKHGRTEAFF. The DNA for the CDR3 is TGTGCCAGCAATAAGCACGGACGCACTGAAGCTTTCTTT.

This clone was detected a few times. The V gene is TRBV18, the J gene TRBJ1-2, with 7 positions matching TRBD1. The CDR3 is made up of 17 amino acids. The germline V gene has CDR1 KGHSH and CDR2 LQKENI. V shed 3 bases and J 7 bases; nucleotides not matched to a gene: 17. The CDR3: CASSPNPPTGPLVGYTF. The CDR3 DNA is TGTGCCAGCTCACCTAATCCCCCGACAGGGCCCCTCGTTGGCTACACCTTC.

The rearrangement links TRBV2 to TRBJ2-7, with TRBD2 identical over 8 bases. Losses at the gene ends were 7 bases for V and 6 bases for J; bases not matched to a gene: 8. Per the germline V gene, CDR1 is SNHLY and CDR2 is FYNNEI. The CDR3 has 13 residues. Written as DNA, the CDR3 is TGTGCCAGCACAAACAGCGGGAGCTCCGAGCAGTACTTC. This codes for CASTNSGSSEQYF.

Comment on this clone: The same CDR3 can be traced to other DNA sequences in this sample. This chain uses TRBV15 with TRBJ2-2; TRBD1 or TRBD2 may be the D gene (5 bases each). The CDR3 sequence is 14 residues long. The V and J ends lost 1 base and 3 bases respectively, with 6 bases between them. Germline values: CDR1 LNHNV, CDR2 YYDKDF (reference sequence). The DNA of the CDR3 is TGTGCCACCAGCAGAGGGGGGTACACCGGGGAGCTGTTTTTT. Its translation is CATSRGGYTGELFF.